This T cell receptor (beta chain) comes out of a study of beta chain features in type 1 diabetes. Regarding the study as a whole: Shortening that was moderate but significant affected the TCRB CDR3s of Type 1 diabetes patients in all four CD4+ subsets.

With respect to this clone: No antigen is known for it.

The sequenced template was cDNA made from the entire isolated RNA. Profiled with immunoSEQ multiplex PCR; TCRdb holds only in-frame clones, not every one. The sample consists of 50,000 or so clones, around 40% of them appearing once. Looked up from germline, CDR1 is SGHTA and CDR2 is FQGTGA. There are 18 residues in the CDR3. J gave up 0 bases and V 3 bases, and 10 bases lay outside the gene matches. Averaging about 116 mL, one heparinised blood draw was given by each donor. Cells sorted by CD45RO/CCR7/CD25/CD127/CD95/CD27 comprised CD4+ naive, central memory, regulatory and stem cell-like memory cells.

This rearrangement joins TRBV7-3 to TRBJ2-1; 8 bases agree with TRBD2. The receptor's source is a man aged 25 to 45 with type 1 diabetes. Sequenced sample: stem cell memory CD4+ T cells from blood. CDR3 region: CASSFGLAGRSSYNEQFF. The CDR3 DNA is TGTGCCAGCAGCTTCGGCCTAGCGGGTCGAAGCTCCTACAATGAGCAGTTCTTC.